This entry lists 10 T cell receptor beta chains sequenced from one sample in a study of patients and donors after allogeneic stem cell transplantation (dated by TCRdb to about 2020). Libraries were prepared through RT-PCR. The instrument given in TCRdb is NextSeq 550. In-frame beta chains were kept once TCRdb had trimmed the public reads at Q25 with fastp and called clones with MiXCR. Identical CDR3 protein sequences are pooled into one entry, listed with their most common genes and DNA. The sample includes 20,000 to 30,000 distinct CDR3 sequences, with roughly 7.3% observed a single time. Of the sample, about half falls within the top ten clones. The sequencing sample was made of blood, either unsorted or a sorted T cell fraction (not recorded which). The receptor set was obtained from a human donor who was either an allogeneic HSCT recipient or a stem cell or donor lymphocyte infusion donor (not recorded which). It is not recorded whose cells these are; they may come from a transplant donor.

This clonotype was picked up a small number of times. Written as DNA, the CDR3 is TGCAGTGCTGCGTGGGGGCAAGAAAAACTGTTTTTT. It translates to CSAAWGQEKLFF. This chain connects TRBV20-1 to TRBJ1-4; TRBD1 is a possible D gene (6 bases). V was clipped by 5 bases and J by 8 bases, with 12 bases between them. Germline lookup yields CDR1 DFQATT and CDR2 SNEGSKA (reference sequence). The CDR3 is 12 residues long.

This clonotype has more than one count but fewer than ten. The genes are TRBV9 and TRBJ2-5; a weak D match, TRBD1 (6 bases). This CDR3 is 12 amino acids long. CDR1 is SGDLS, CDR2 YYNGEE, per germline. V was trimmed by 4 bases and J by 5 bases, leaving 9 bases between them. In nucleotides, the CDR3 is TGTGCCAGCAGCAGAAGGGGGGAGACCCAGTACTTC. Its protein is CASSRRGETQYF.

The V and J genes are TRBV6-1 and TRBJ1-4; 7 bases line up with TRBD1. This CDR3 contains 17 residues. The V and J ends lost 4 bases and 0 bases, in that order; junction bases with no gene match: 8. CDR1 is MNHNS and CDR2 is SASEGT in the germline V gene. CDR3 sequence (DNA): TGTGCCAGCAGTGCTTTCAGGGGGGCTGCAACTAATGAAAAACTGTTTTTT. It is translated as CASSAFRGAATNEKLFF.

This clonotype was detected ten times or more. This sequence joins TRBV7-9 and TRBJ2-3; D is unclear. The V gene lost 3 bases and the J gene lost 2 bases, with 6 bases spanning the gap. This CDR3 comprises 13 residues. From germline, CDR1 is SEHNR and CDR2 FQNEAQ (reference sequence). The CDR3 coding sequence is TGTGCCAGCAGCTTCAGTCCCACAGATACGCAGTATTTT. Its protein product is CASSFSPTDTQYF.

This clonotype was seen repeatedly, ten times or more. The rearrangement joins TRBV15 to TRBJ1-5; 7 bases map to TRBD1. The V segment lost 1 base and the J segment 7 bases; nucleotides outside the gene matches: 7. Per germline, CDR1 LNHNV and CDR2 YYDKDF (reference sequence). CDR3 length equals 15 residues. CDR3 amino acids: CATSRGVDRAQPQHF. The CDR3 DNA reads as TGTGCCACCAGCAGAGGAGTCGACAGGGCACAGCCCCAGCATTTT.

There are a few counts of this clonotype. V is TRBV5-1 and J is TRBJ2-3; TRBD2 agrees at 7 bases. Germline assignment: CDR1 SGHRS and CDR2 YFSETQ. The V and J ends lost 0 bases and 2 bases, in that order; junction bases with no gene match: 6. The CDR3 spans 16 residues. The CDR3 DNA follows: TGCGCCAGCAGCTTGGCCCCGGGAGGAACCACAGATACGCAGTATTTT. Its translation: CASSLAPGGTTDTQYF. Complete variable domain (other parts from reference TRBV5-1 and TRBJ2-3): KAGVTQTPRYLIKTRGQQVTLSCSPISGHRSVSWYQQTPGQGLQFLFEYFSETQRNKGNFPGRFSGRQFSNSRSEMNVSTLELGDSALYLCASSLAPGGTTDTQYFGPGTRLTVL.

The rearrangement links TRBV28 to TRBJ2-3, with D tentatively TRBD2 (5 bases). This CDR3 comprises 13 residues. Germline V lookup: CDR1 MDHEN, CDR2 SYDVKM. V was pared by 9 bases and J by 5 bases, with 15 bases between. The CDR3 protein is CASIAPRGDTQYF. CDR3 in DNA: TGTGCCAGTATCGCACCCCGGGGAGATACGCAGTATTTT.

This clonotype was seen more than once but under ten times. The chain recombines TRBV21-1 with TRBJ2-3. TRBV21-1 is a listed pseudogene. The CDR3 loop spans 11 amino acids. The CDR3 bases are TGTGCCAGCAGAAGCCTAGATACGCAGTATTTT. Encoded protein: CASRSLDTQYF.

This clonotype was seen more than once but under ten times. The chain combines TRBV4-2 with TRBJ2-5; D not resolved. Germline CDR1 LGHNA, CDR2 YNFKEQ. This CDR3 has 14 amino acids. Trimming shortened V by 4 bases and J by 1 base, and 10 bases separated the two germline ends. The CDR3, as DNA: TGTGCCAGCAGCCGCAGAATTGTCCAAGAGACCCAGTACTTC. Its protein product is CASSRRIVQETQYF.

Many counts were recorded for this clonotype. The chain joins TRBV29-1 to TRBJ1-1; D may be TRBD1 (5 bases). Germline V CDR1 and CDR2: SQVTM, ANQGSEA. The V and J ends lost 6 bases and 1 base respectively, with 12 bases between them. This CDR3 contains 13 residues. DNA for the CDR3: TGCAGCGTATATAACGGGGCGAACACTGAAGCTTTCTTT. Its translation is CSVYNGANTEAFF.